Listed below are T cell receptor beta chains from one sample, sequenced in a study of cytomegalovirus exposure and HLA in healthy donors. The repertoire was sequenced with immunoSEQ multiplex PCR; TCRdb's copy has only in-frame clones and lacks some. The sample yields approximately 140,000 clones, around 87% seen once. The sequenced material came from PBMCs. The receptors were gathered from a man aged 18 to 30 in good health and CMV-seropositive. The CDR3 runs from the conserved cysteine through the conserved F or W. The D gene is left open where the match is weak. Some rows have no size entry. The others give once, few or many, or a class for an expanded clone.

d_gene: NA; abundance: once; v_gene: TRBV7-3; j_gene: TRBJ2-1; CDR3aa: CASSLSGGPGEQFF; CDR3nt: TGTGCCAGCAGCCTCAGTGGTGGGCCCGGTGAGCAGTTCTTC
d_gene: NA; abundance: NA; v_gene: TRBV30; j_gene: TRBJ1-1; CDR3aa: CAWNRLDSLNTEAFF; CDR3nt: TGTGCCTGGAACCGACTGGACAGCCTGAACACTGAAGCTTTCTTT
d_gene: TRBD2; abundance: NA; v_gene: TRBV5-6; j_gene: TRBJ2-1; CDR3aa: CASSKFSGGQGEQFF; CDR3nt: TGTGCCAGCAGCAAATTTTCGGGGGGGCAAGGTGAGCAGTTCTTC
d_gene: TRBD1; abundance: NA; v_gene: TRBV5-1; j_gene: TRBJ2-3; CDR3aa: CASRPQGAFGTDTQYF; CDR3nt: TGCGCCAGCCGCCCACAGGGGGCATTTGGCACAGATACGCAGTATTTT
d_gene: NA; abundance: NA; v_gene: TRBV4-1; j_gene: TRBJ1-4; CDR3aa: CASSPLSLGRANEKLFF; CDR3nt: TGCGCCAGCAGCCCCCTATCCCTGGGGAGGGCTAATGAAAAACTGTTTTTT
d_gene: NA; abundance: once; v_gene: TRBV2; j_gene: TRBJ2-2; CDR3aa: CASSEAGRGTGELFF; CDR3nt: TGTGCCAGCAGTGAAGCGGGACGGGGGACCGGGGAGCTGTTTTTT
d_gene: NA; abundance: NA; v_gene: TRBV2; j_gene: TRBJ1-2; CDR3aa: CASSEGAAANYGYTF; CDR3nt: TGTGCCAGCAGTGAAGGGGCAGCCGCTAACTATGGCTACACCTTC
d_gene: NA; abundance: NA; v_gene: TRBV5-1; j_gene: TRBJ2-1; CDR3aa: CASSLLLGGNEQFF; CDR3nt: TGCGCCAGCAGCTTGTTGCTGGGGGGCAATGAGCAGTTCTTC
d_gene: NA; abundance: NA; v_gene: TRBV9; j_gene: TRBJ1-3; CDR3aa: CASSRRGSSGNTIYF; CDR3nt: TGTGCCAGCAGCCGAAGGGGGAGCTCTGGAAACACCATATATTTT
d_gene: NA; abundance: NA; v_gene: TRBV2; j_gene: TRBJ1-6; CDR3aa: CASRQRQPLRDSPLHF; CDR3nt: TGTGCCAGCAGACAAAGACAGCCCCTACGGGATTCACCCCTCCACTTT
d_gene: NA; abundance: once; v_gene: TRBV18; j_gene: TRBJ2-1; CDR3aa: CASSPTTNEQFF; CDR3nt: TGTGCCAGCTCACCAACGACTAATGAGCAGTTCTTC
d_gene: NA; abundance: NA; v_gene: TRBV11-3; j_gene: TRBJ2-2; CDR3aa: CASSLTWRPGSGELFF; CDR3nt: TGTGCCAGCAGCTTGACTTGGCGACCCGGGAGCGGGGAGCTGTTTTTT
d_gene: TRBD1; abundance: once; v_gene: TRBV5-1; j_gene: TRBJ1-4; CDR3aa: CASQPGTGNEKLFF; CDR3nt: TGCGCCAGCCAACCCGGGACAGGGAATGAAAAACTGTTTTTT
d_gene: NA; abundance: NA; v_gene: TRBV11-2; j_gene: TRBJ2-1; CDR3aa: CASNSHGGWGDNEQFF; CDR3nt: TGTGCCAGCAATTCCCACGGGGGTTGGGGAGACAATGAGCAGTTCTTC
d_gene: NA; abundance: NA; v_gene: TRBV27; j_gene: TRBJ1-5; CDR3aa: CASSSTGYQPQHF; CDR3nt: TGTGCCAGCAGTTCGACAGGTTATCAGCCCCAGCATTTT
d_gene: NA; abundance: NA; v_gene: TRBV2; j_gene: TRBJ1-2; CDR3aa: CASSENTHIDGYTF; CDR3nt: TGTGCCAGCAGTGAAAACACACATATTGATGGCTACACCTTC
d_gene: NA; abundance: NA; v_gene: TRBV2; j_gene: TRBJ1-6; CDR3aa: CASSESGLLRSYNSPLHF; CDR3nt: TGTGCCAGCAGTGAATCAGGGTTGCTCCGCTCCTATAATTCACCCCTCCACTTT
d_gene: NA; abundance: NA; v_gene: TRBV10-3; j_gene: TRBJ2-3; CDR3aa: CAIFSGDTQYF; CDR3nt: TGTGCCATCTTCTCCGGAGATACGCAGTATTTT
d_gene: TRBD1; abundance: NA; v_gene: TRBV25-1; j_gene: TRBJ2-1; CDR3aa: CASSTSGGSSYNEQFF; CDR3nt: TGTGCCAGCAGTACCTCAGGGGGCAGCTCCTACAATGAGCAGTTCTTC
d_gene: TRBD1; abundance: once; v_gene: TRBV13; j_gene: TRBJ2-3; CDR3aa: CASSSTDRGLRDTQYF; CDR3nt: TGTGCCAGCAGCTCCACGGACAGGGGGCTTCGGGATACGCAGTATTTT
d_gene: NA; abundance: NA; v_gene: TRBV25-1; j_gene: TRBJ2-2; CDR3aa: CASSPQTATGELFF; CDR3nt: TGTGCCAGCAGTCCACAGACAGCGACCGGGGAGCTGTTTTTT
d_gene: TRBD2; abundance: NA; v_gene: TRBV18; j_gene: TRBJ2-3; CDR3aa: CASSPRGTSHSTDTQYF; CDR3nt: TGTGCCAGCTCACCACGAGGGACTAGCCATAGCACAGATACGCAGTATTTT